These 31 T cell receptor beta chains were all obtained from the same sample, sequenced in a study of cytomegalovirus exposure and HLA in healthy donors. PCR involved 60 Vbeta and 13 Jbeta primers. Produced via immunoSEQ multiplex PCR; TCRdb's table is partial and in-frame only. Here the sample spans 90,000 to 150,000 clones, 60% to 85% being singletons. The sequenced sample consisted of PBMCs. These receptor sequences come from a young woman in good health and CMV-seropositive.

This rearrangement joins TRBV14 to TRBJ2-6, with D hard to call. The length of the CDR3 is 14 residues. V was pared by 1 base and J by 4 bases, with 5 bases between. The germline V gene has CDR1 SGHDN and CDR2 FVKESK. The CDR3 here is CASSQVAGANVLTF. CDR3 nucleotide sequence: TGTGCCAGCAGCCAAGTAGCCGGGGCCAACGTCCTGACTTTC.

The chain employs TRBV7-2 and TRBJ2-7; 7 nucleotides line up with TRBD1. Germline trimming cut 1 base from V and 1 base from J; bases unmatched to any gene: 7. The germline gives CDR1 SGHTA, CDR2 FQGNSA. This CDR3 region has 16 residues. CDR3: CASSLGVGTASYEQYF. The CDR3 region has the DNA TGTGCCAGCAGCTTAGGGGTAGGGACAGCTTCCTACGAGCAGTACTTC.

A few counts support this clone. This sequence joins TRBV7-6 and TRBJ1-1, with D tentatively TRBD1 (6 bases). The CDR3 contains 16 residues. Germline V gene lookup returns CDR1 SGHVS and CDR2 FNYEAQ. Trimming cost V 1 base and J 0 bases, with 12 bases left between them. The DNA of the CDR3 is TGTGCCAGCAGCTTAGACAGGGCTCCTCTGAACACTGAAGCTTTCTTT. It encodes CASSLDRAPLNTEAFF.

The gene calls are TRBV9 and TRBJ2-5; no firm D call. V lost 0 bases and J 3 bases, leaving 12 bases between the germline ends. This CDR3 spans 15 amino acids. Germline V gene sequence: CDR1 SGDLS, CDR2 YYNGEE. The CDR3 loop reads CASSVAAGLKETQYF. CDR3 DNA: TGTGCCAGCAGCGTAGCTGCAGGCCTGAAAGAGACCCAGTACTTC.

The chain carries TRBV30 and TRBJ2-1; D remains ambiguous. The V end lost 0 bases, the J end lost 2 bases, and 11 bases lay between the germline ends. The germline CDR1 and CDR2 sequences are GTSNPN and SVGIG (reference sequence). The CDR3 consists of 15 residues. The CDR3, as DNA: TGTGCCTGGAGTGTTGGGCGAGTGGCCTACAATGAGCAGTTCTTC. Its protein is CAWSVGRVAYNEQFF.

The chain combines TRBV7-7 with TRBJ2-7; maybe TRBD1 (8 bases). The germline gives CDR1 SSHAT, CDR2 FNYEAQ (reference sequence). Trimming cost V 0 bases and J 9 bases, with 36 bases left between them. This CDR3 comprises 21 residues. In DNA, the CDR3 is TGTGCCAGCAGCTTAGCCCAACCCCGACTAGGACAGGGAGGGCCTCGAGCGGTGCAGTACTTC. Amino acid sequence: CASSLAQPRLGQGGPRAVQYF.

This clone has only a few counts. The chain combines TRBV6-5 with TRBJ2-1; TRBD1 is a possible D gene (6 bases). Trimming took off 6 bases at V and 6 bases at J, with 18 bases between the two ends. This CDR3 region has 15 residues. From germline, CDR1 is MNHEY and CDR2 SVGAGI. The CDR3 nucleotides are TGTGCCAGCAGCCCCGTGGCAACAGGGAGCAATGAGCAGTTCTTC. This codes for CASSPVATGSNEQFF.

This chain connects TRBV2 to TRBJ2-2; no clear D. The length of the CDR3 is 16 residues. V gave up 0 bases and J gave up 6 bases, with 14 bases separating them. CDR1 SNHLY and CDR2 FYNNEI come from the germline V gene. The chain's CDR3 is CASSEAGSRSAGELFF. As DNA, the CDR3 is TGTGCCAGCAGTGAAGCAGGTAGCCGGTCTGCCGGGGAGCTGTTTTTT. Supplemented by reference TRBV2 and TRBJ2-2, the full variable domain reads EPEVTQTPSHQVTQMGQEVILRCVPISNHLYFYWYRQILGQKVEFLVSFYNNEISEKSEIFDDQFSVERPDGSNFTLKIRSTKLEDSAMYFCASSEAGSRSAGELFFGEGSRLTVL.

The chain is built from TRBV5-1 and TRBJ2-3, with TRBD1 identical over 9 bases. The germline CDR1 and CDR2 sequences are SGHRS and YFSETQ. V shed 4 bases and J 0 bases; nucleotides not matched to a gene: 6. CDR3 length: 16 amino acids. CDR3 coding DNA: TGCGCCAGCAGCACCGGGACAGGGACTAGCACAGATACGCAGTATTTT. This encodes CASSTGTGTSTDTQYF.

This clone has a single count. The V call is TRBV19, the J call TRBJ1-1; D uncertain. The germline gives CDR1 LNHDA, CDR2 SQIVND (reference sequence). This CDR3 is 17 amino acids long. V gave up 0 bases and J gave up 3 bases, with 17 bases separating them. Here the CDR3 reads CASSIDIPERVDTEAFF. The CDR3 nucleotides are TGTGCCAGTAGTATAGATATCCCTGAGAGGGTGGACACTGAAGCTTTCTTT.

This clone has just a few counts. The chain joins TRBV5-4 to TRBJ1-3, with TRBD1 matching over 8 bases. The junction had 5 bases not matched to a gene; V was cut back by 4 bases and J by 2 bases. Germline V CDR1 and CDR2: SGHNT, YYREEE (reference sequence). The length of the CDR3 is 15 residues. For the CDR3, the DNA is TGTGCCAGCAGCCCCGGGACAGGAGCTGGAAACACCATATATTTT. Translation gives CASSPGTGAGNTIYF.

This clone was counted between two and nine times. The V and J genes are TRBV7-9 and TRBJ1-1, with D possibly being TRBD1 (5 bases). Trimming left V 5 bases short and J 6 bases short, with 7 bases between. Germline V gives CDR1 SEHNR, CDR2 FQNEAQ (reference sequence). The CDR3 spans 11 residues. CDR3 DNA sequence: TGTGCCAGCAGCCGACAGCCTGAAGCTTTCTTT. Translated, it gives CASSRQPEAFF.

The V call is TRBV27, the J call TRBJ1-2, with 7 nucleotides matching TRBD1. V shed 3 bases, J shed 7 bases, and the junction held 5 bases outside the gene matches. CDR1 MNHEY and CDR2 SMNVEV come from the germline V gene (reference sequence). The CDR3 spans 13 residues. CDR3 protein: CASSFLTGVGYTF. In nucleotides, the CDR3 is TGTGCCAGCAGTTTCCTCACAGGGGTTGGCTACACCTTC.

The gene calls are TRBV5-6 and TRBJ1-1; no firm D call. Looked up from germline, CDR1 is SGHDT and CDR2 is YYEEEE. CDR3 size: 13 residues. Trimming took 1 base from V and 0 from J, leaving 4 bases between them. This chain's CDR3 is CASSLSVNTEAFF. The CDR3 DNA sequence: TGTGCCAGCAGCTTGTCCGTGAACACTGAAGCTTTCTTT. The full variable domain, rest sourced from reference TRBV5-6 and TRBJ1-1, is DAGVTQSPTHLIKTRGQQVTLRCSPKSGHDTVSWYQQALGQGPQFIFQYYEEEERQRGNFPDRFSGHQFPNYSSELNVNALLLGDSALYLCASSLSVNTEAFFGQGTRLTVV.

This clone appeared a single time. This chain connects TRBV7-9 to TRBJ1-4, with 9 bases fitting TRBD1. After removal of 5 bases from V and 3 bases from J, the junction contained 10 bases not matched to a gene. Germline CDR1 reads SEHNR; CDR2 reads FQNEAQ (reference sequence). The CDR3 has 17 residues. The CDR3 region has the DNA TGTGCCAGCAGCCCACGAAGGGGACAGGGAGCTAATGAAAAACTGTTTTTT. Encoded protein: CASSPRRGQGANEKLFF.

Details on this clone: Sequence at one end of the junction differs from germline and may be a read error. This chain links TRBV7-9 with TRBJ1-6, with D unresolved. Germline V CDR1 and CDR2: SEHNR, FQNEAQ (reference sequence). This CDR3 has 14 amino acids. CDR3 nucleotide sequence: TGTTCCAGCAGCTTAGCAGCCCCGGATTCACCCCTCCACTTT. This encodes CSSSLAAPDSPLHF.

For the CDR3, the DNA is TGTGCCAGCAGCGTAGGACACCGTCAAGAGACCCAGTACTTC. Protein product: CASSVGHRQETQYF. J is TRBJ2-5 and V is TRBV9; D unclear. Trimming stripped 0 bases from V and 2 bases from J, with 8 bases between. Germline V gene lookup returns CDR1 SGDLS and CDR2 YYNGEE. This CDR3 region has 14 residues.

The V and J genes are TRBV5-6 and TRBJ1-2; D is uncertain. The CDR3 runs 13 residues. Trimming shortened V by 4 bases and J by 3 bases, and 10 bases separated the two germline ends. Germline V lookup: CDR1 SGHDT, CDR2 YYEEEE. This CDR3 reads CASSNLDYYGYTF. CDR3 DNA: TGTGCCAGCAGCAACTTAGACTACTATGGCTACACCTTC.

The chain is built from TRBV6-5 and TRBJ1-1, with 7 positions matching TRBD1. This CDR3 has 13 amino acids. CDR1 and CDR2 from the germline V gene are MNHEY and SVGAGI. V lost 5 bases to trimming and J lost 5 bases; unmatched junction nucleotides: 5. The CDR3 region is CASSGDRDTEAFF. Here the CDR3 DNA reads TGTGCCAGCAGTGGAGACAGGGATACTGAAGCTTTCTTT.

This rearrangement joins TRBV19 to TRBJ1-6; 7 bases are shared with TRBD1. Germline CDR1 reads LNHDA; CDR2 reads SQIVND (reference sequence). CDR3 length: 16 amino acids. V shed 4 bases and J 4 bases; nucleotides not matched to a gene: 7. The CDR3 region is CASSTKPGQYNSPLHF. For the CDR3, the DNA is TGTGCCAGTAGTACTAAGCCGGGACAGTATAATTCACCCCTCCACTTT. The variable domain in full, completed from reference TRBV19 and TRBJ1-6, reads DGGITQSPKYLFRKEGQNVTLSCEQNLNHDAMYWYRQDPGQGLRLIYYSQIVNDFQKGDIAEGYSVSREKKESFPLTVTSAQKNPTAFYLCASSTKPGQYNSPLHFGNGTRLTVT.

This clone was picked up a small number of times. This chain's CDR3 is CASSPGTGGFGTEAFF. Written as DNA, the CDR3 is TGTGCCAGCAGTCCGGGGACAGGGGGCTTTGGCACTGAAGCTTTCTTT. The chain employs TRBV9 and TRBJ1-1; 12 positions agree with TRBD1. V lost 5 bases and J lost 4; bases outside the gene matches: 9. The CDR3 contains 16 residues. Looked up from germline, CDR1 is SGDLS and CDR2 is YYNGEE.

The V call is TRBV29-1, the J call TRBJ1-1, with a tentative D call TRBD1 (5 bases). Trimming took 4 bases from V and 1 from J, leaving 7 bases between them. Germline lookup yields CDR1 SQVTM and CDR2 ANQGSEA. This CDR3 spans 12 amino acids. In nucleotides, the CDR3 is TGCAGCGTTGCGACAGCGAACACTGAAGCTTTCTTT. This encodes CSVATANTEAFF. Filled out from reference TRBV29-1 and TRBJ1-1, the complete variable domain reads SAVISQKPSRDICQRGTSLTIQCQVDSQVTMMFWYRQQPGQSLTLIATANQGSEATYESGFVIDKFPISRPNLTFSTLTVSNMSPEDSSIYLCSVATANTEAFFGQGTRLTVV.

V usage is TRBV6-1 and J usage is TRBJ2-7, with D perhaps matching TRBD1 (6 bases). V lost 4 bases to trimming and J lost 2 bases, with 12 bases between them. CDR1 is MNHNS, CDR2 SASEGT, per germline. The CDR3 runs 14 residues. CDR3 loop: CASSGRGGTYEQYF. As DNA, the CDR3 is TGTGCCAGCAGTGGGAGAGGGGGAACCTACGAGCAGTACTTC.

The chain joins TRBV2 to TRBJ1-6; 7 positions agree with TRBD1. V lost 4 bases, J lost 10 bases, and 10 bases stayed unmatched. The CDR3 has 15 amino acids. Germline lookup yields CDR1 SNHLY and CDR2 FYNNEI. For the CDR3, the DNA is TGTGCCAGCAGTGCCGGGACAGCCTGGGAGTCACCCCTCCACTTT. Translation gives CASSAGTAWESPLHF. Combining the CDR3 with reference TRBV2 and TRBJ1-6 gives the whole variable domain EPEVTQTPSHQVTQMGQEVILRCVPISNHLYFYWYRQILGQKVEFLVSFYNNEISEKSEIFDDQFSVERPDGSNFTLKIRSTKLEDSAMYFCASSAGTAWESPLHFGNGTRLTVT.

This chain uses TRBV5-4 with TRBJ2-3; TRBD1 agrees at 7 bases. The CDR3 runs 16 residues. The J segment lost 0 bases and the V segment lost 4 bases, leaving 8 bases of the junction unmatched. CDR1 and CDR2 (germline): SGHNT, YYREEE (reference sequence). In DNA form, the CDR3 reads TGTGCCAGCAGCCTGAAGACAGGGACCAGCACAGATACGCAGTATTTT. Its protein product is CASSLKTGTSTDTQYF.

This clone has just one count. J is TRBJ1-2 and V is TRBV28; D is perhaps TRBD1 (5 bases). Trimming pared 7 bases from V and 4 bases from J, leaving 13 bases between. The germline CDR1 and CDR2 sequences are MDHEN and SYDVKM. CDR3 length equals 13 residues. CDR3 DNA sequence: TGTGCCAGCAATGACAGAGGATCCTATGGCTACACCTTC. Protein product: CASNDRGSYGYTF.

The chain joins TRBV5-6 to TRBJ2-5, with 12 nucleotides matching TRBD2. This CDR3 has 15 residues. Trimming cost V 4 bases and J 5 bases; bases outside gene matches: 6. The germline V gene has CDR1 SGHDT and CDR2 YYEEEE. CDR3 DNA sequence: TGTGCCAGCAGCCCGGGACTAGCGGGCGGGGAGACCCAGTACTTC. It translates to CASSPGLAGGETQYF.

The chain is built from TRBV5-1 and TRBJ1-6; 9 bases map to TRBD1. With V trimmed by 4 bases and J by 5 bases, 4 bases remained unmatched. Per germline, CDR1 SGHRS and CDR2 YFSETQ. The CDR3 consists of 15 residues. For the CDR3, the DNA is TGCGCCAGCAGCCTCCGGGACAGGGATAATTCACCCCTCCACTTT. Translation: CASSLRDRDNSPLHF.

Ten or more counts support this clone. The same CDR3 arises from other DNA sequences in this sample as well. V and J are TRBV5-6 and TRBJ2-5, with no clear D. The V gene's germline CDR1 is SGHDT and CDR2 YYEEEE. Trimming left V 4 bases short and J 5 bases short, with 6 bases between. The length of the CDR3 is 11 residues. The CDR3, as DNA: TGTGCCAGCAGCAGAGGTGAGACCCAGTACTTC. Encoded protein: CASSRGETQYF.

The chain's CDR3 is CASSDPGQGLGNEKLFF. CDR3 bases: TGTGCCAGCAGTGATCCGGGACAGGGTCTAGGGAATGAAAAACTGTTTTTT. The chain couples TRBV2 to TRBJ1-4, with 9 nucleotides matching TRBD1. V gave up 3 bases and J gave up 5 bases; unmatched junction bases: 10. The CDR3 length is 17 residues. CDR1 and CDR2 (germline): SNHLY, FYNNEI.

The V gene is TRBV18, the J gene TRBJ1-1, with D perhaps TRBD1 (5 bases). The CDR3 sequence is 15 residues long. Trimming removed 6 bases from V and 1 base from J, with 15 bases in between. The V gene's germline CDR1 is KGHSH and CDR2 LQKENI. CDR3 sequence (DNA): TGTGCCAGCTCGTTGGAGGGGACTTCGAACACTGAAGCTTTCTTT. Protein sequence: CASSLEGTSNTEAFF.